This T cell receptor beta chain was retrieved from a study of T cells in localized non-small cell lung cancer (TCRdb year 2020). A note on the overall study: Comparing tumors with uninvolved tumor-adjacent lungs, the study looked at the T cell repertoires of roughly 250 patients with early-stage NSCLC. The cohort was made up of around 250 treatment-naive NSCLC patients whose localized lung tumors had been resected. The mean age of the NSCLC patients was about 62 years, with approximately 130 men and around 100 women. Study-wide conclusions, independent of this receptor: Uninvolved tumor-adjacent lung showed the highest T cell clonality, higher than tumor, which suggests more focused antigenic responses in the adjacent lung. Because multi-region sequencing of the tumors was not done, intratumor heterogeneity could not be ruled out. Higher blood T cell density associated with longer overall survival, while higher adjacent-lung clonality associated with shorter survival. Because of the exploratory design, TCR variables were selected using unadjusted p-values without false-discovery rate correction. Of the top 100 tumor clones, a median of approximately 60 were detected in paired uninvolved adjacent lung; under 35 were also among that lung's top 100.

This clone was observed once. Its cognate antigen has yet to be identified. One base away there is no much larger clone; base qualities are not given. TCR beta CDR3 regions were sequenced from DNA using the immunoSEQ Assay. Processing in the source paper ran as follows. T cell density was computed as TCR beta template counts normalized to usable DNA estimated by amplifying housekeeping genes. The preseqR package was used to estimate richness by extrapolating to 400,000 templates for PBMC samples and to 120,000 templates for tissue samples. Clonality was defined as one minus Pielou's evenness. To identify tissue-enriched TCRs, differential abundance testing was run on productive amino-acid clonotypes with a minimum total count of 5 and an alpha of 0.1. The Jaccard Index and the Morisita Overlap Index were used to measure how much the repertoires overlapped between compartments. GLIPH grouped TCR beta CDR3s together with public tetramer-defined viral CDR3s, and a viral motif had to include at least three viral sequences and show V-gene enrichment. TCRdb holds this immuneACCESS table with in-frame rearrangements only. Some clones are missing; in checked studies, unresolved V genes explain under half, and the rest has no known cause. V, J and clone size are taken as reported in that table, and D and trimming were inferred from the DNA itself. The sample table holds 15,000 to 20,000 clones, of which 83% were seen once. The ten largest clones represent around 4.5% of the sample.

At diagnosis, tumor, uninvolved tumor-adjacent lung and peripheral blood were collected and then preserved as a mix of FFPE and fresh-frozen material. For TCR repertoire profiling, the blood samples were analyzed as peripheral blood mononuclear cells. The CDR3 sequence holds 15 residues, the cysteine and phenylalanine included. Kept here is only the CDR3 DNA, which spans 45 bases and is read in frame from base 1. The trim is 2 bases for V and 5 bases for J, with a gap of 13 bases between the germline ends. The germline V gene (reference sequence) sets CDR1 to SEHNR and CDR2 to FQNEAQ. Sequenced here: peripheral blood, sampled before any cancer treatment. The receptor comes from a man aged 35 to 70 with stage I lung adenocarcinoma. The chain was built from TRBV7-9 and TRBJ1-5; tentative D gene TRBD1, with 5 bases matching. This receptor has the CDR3 CASSLISSGYQPQHF. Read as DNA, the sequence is TGTGCCAGCAGCTTAATTTCCTCAGGGTATCAGCCCCAGCATTTT.